The rows below give T cell receptor beta chains drawn from one sample of a study of cytomegalovirus exposure and HLA in healthy donors. Clones were read by immunoSEQ multiplex PCR, and TCRdb kept only the in-frame ones, dropping some. The sample records 180,000 or so clones, 81% being singletons. Input material: PBMCs. Receptors originate from a young woman in good health and CMV-seropositive. CDR3s include the opening cysteine and the closing phenylalanine or tryptophan. Each record gives: D gene, J gene, V gene, CDR3 DNA, CDR3 protein. D genes are given only for firm matches.

>.|TRBJ1-1|TRBV2
TGTGCCAGCAGTACAGCCTTTGAAGCTTTCTTT
CASSTAFEAFF
>TRBD2|TRBJ2-3|TRBV5-1
TGCGCCAGCAGCTTGGCAGCTAGCGGGGGCTCAGATACGCAGTATTTT
CASSLAASGGSDTQYF
>.|TRBJ1-6|TRBV13
TGTGCCAGCAGCCGCGCTGACCTACAGGGTTTTTTTAATTCACCCCTCCACTTT
CASSRADLQGFFNSPLHF
>TRBD2|TRBJ2-1|TRBV7-6
TGTGCCAGCAGCTTGGGACTAGCGGAAAAGAATGAGCAGTTCTTC
CASSLGLAEKNEQFF
>.|TRBJ1-1|TRBV7-3
TGTGCCAGCAGCTACATACGGAACACTGAAGCTTTCTTT
CASSYIRNTEAFF
>TRBD2|TRBJ2-4|TRBV28
TGTGCCAGCCAGGGCGGGGGGTCGTTCGGCAGTCAGTACTTC
CASQGGGSFGSQYF
>.|TRBJ1-1|TRBV7-8
TGTGCCAGCAGCTTAGCGGGGCCGAACACTGAAGCTTTCTTT
CASSLAGPNTEAFF
>.|TRBJ1-6|TRBV11-2
TGTGCCAGCAGCCCCAACGACAGAGGATATTCACCCCTCCACTTT
CASSPNDRGYSPLHF
>TRBD1|TRBJ1-1|TRBV29-1
TGCAGCGTCGACAGGGTTATGAACACTGAAGCTTTCTTT
CSVDRVMNTEAFF
>TRBD1|TRBJ2-7|TRBV18
TGTGCCAGCTCACAGAGGACAGGGTCCCCCTACGAGCAGTACTTC
CASSQRTGSPYEQYF
>.|TRBJ1-5|TRBV19
TGTGCCAGTCAGGGGCAGCAACCTCAGCCCCAGCATTTT
CASQGQQPQPQHF
>TRBD1|TRBJ1-1|TRBV6-5
TGTGCCAGCAGTTACCTCACTCGGTACAGGGGCGCTGAAGCTTTCTTT
CASSYLTRYRGAEAFF
>TRBD2|TRBJ2-5|TRBV5-4
TGTGCCAGCAGCCCCCATGCGGGGGGCAGGGAGACCCAGTACTTC
CASSPHAGGRETQYF